The 21 T cell receptor beta chains below were found in one sample sequenced in a study of cytomegalovirus exposure and HLA in healthy donors. In the PCR, 60 Vbeta and 13 Jbeta primers were used. Repertoires were generated with immunoSEQ multiplex PCR, while TCRdb's copy carries only in-frame clones and drops some. The table lists around 200,000 clones, approximately 82% of them singletons. Sequences were obtained from PBMCs. The receptors originated from a woman between 40 and 50 years old in good health and CMV-seronegative.

J is TRBJ2-5 and V is TRBV29-1, with D uncertain. The CDR3 loop spans 12 amino acids. Germline loops: CDR1 SQVTM, CDR2 ANQGSEA. The V end lost 8 bases, the J end lost 3 bases, and 13 bases lay between the germline ends. This CDR3 is CSTMTTKETQYF. The CDR3 region has the DNA TGCAGCACCATGACAACAAAAGAGACCCAGTACTTC.

The rearrangement links TRBV5-4 to TRBJ2-7, with 7 bases aligning to TRBD1. The trim removed 3 bases at V and 13 bases at J, leaving 13 bases unmatched. CDR1 is SGHNT and CDR2 is YYREEE in the germline V gene (reference sequence). The CDR3 loop spans 13 amino acids. The CDR3 reads CASSSWPDRVGYF. The DNA of the CDR3 is TGTGCCAGCAGCTCCTGGCCCGACAGGGTGGGTTACTTC.

The rearrangement uses TRBV11-2 and TRBJ2-2; the D is unclear. CDR1 and CDR2 (germline): SGHAT, FQNNGV. The V and J ends lost 3 bases and 4 bases respectively, with 9 bases between them. The CDR3 runs 14 residues. This CDR3 is CASSFGRVTGELFF. The CDR3 nucleotides are TGTGCCAGCAGCTTCGGTCGGGTCACCGGGGAGCTGTTTTTT.

This clone was picked up a small number of times. V and J are TRBV6-6 and TRBJ1-5; D is perhaps TRBD1 (6 bases). The V end lost 0 bases, the J end lost 6 bases, and 12 bases lay between the germline ends. CDR1 and CDR2 (germline): MNHNY, SVGAGI (reference sequence). The CDR3 totals 15 residues. This CDR3 is CASSYSQGFGQPQHF. In nucleotides, the CDR3 is TGTGCCAGCAGTTACTCACAGGGCTTCGGTCAGCCCCAGCATTTT.

Concerning this clone: A single base separates this from a much larger clone, so it may be a read error. The chain recombines TRBV27 with TRBJ2-7, with a weak D call TRBD1 (6 bases). This CDR3 is built from 13 residues. The V end lost 6 bases, the J end lost 0 bases, and 9 bases lay between the germline ends. Germline values: CDR1 MNHEY, CDR2 SMNVEV (reference sequence). For the CDR3, the DNA is TGTGCCAGCAGCAACAGGGACTCCTACGAGCAGTACTTC. Its protein is CASSNRDSYEQYF.

V and J are TRBV4-3 and TRBJ1-4; a possible D gene is TRBD1 (5 bases). Trimming removed 4 bases from V and 5 bases from J, with 14 bases in between. The germline V gene has CDR1 LGHNA and CDR2 YSLEER. This CDR3 spans 15 amino acids. CDR3 protein: CASSLSPGLNEKLFF. For the CDR3, the DNA is TGCGCCAGCAGCCTATCCCCGGGACTGAATGAAAAACTGTTTTTT.

This chain uses TRBV6-6 with TRBJ1-6; unclear D gene. The germline CDR1 and CDR2 sequences are MNHNY and SVGAGI (reference sequence). V lost 6 bases and J 8 bases, leaving 8 bases between the germline ends. The CDR3 covers 12 residues. In DNA form, the CDR3 reads TGTGCCAGCAGCCACAGAGATTCACCCCTCCACTTT. Protein: CASSHRDSPLHF.

This rearrangement joins TRBV19 to TRBJ2-7; D may be TRBD1 (5 bases). Germline CDR1 LNHDA, CDR2 SQIVND (reference sequence). The CDR3 is 16 residues long. With 4 bases removed from V and 3 bases from J, the gap between germline ends came to 19 bases. The CDR3: CASSTLGPVANYEQYF. CDR3 nucleotides: TGTGCCAGTAGTACCCTGGGGCCCGTGGCTAACTACGAGCAGTACTTC.

This clone occurred once. The chain carries TRBV6-1 and TRBJ2-2; TRBD2 aligns across 13 bases. Germline trimming cut 4 bases from V and 6 bases from J; bases unmatched to any gene: 11. The CDR3 is 18 amino acids. Germline loops: CDR1 MNHNS, CDR2 SASEGT. Here the CDR3 DNA reads TGTGCCAGCAGTGCCCGACTAGCGGGGGGCTCCGGGGCCGGGGAGCTGTTTTTT. The encoded protein is CASSARLAGGSGAGELFF.

J is TRBJ2-1 and V is TRBV5-1, with D uncertain. Germline assignment: CDR1 SGHRS and CDR2 YFSETQ. Trimming stripped 4 bases from V and 3 bases from J, with 5 bases between. The CDR3 is 12 amino acids. The CDR3 DNA follows: TGCGCCAGCAGCCCTAGCTACAATGAGCAGTTCTTC. Translated: CASSPSYNEQFF. Looking up the rest from reference TRBV5-1 and TRBJ2-1 gives the full variable domain: KAGVTQTPRYLIKTRGQQVTLSCSPISGHRSVSWYQQTPGQGLQFLFEYFSETQRNKGNFPGRFSGRQFSNSRSEMNVSTLELGDSALYLCASSPSYNEQFFGPGTRLTVL.

V gene TRBV21-1 combines with J gene TRBJ2-5; the table's D call of TRBD1 was not tested on the DNA. TRBV21-1 constitutes a pseudogene. This CDR3 is built from 17 residues. The DNA for the CDR3 is TGTGCCAGCAGCAAACTACAACCGGGACAGGGAAAAGAGACCCAGTACTTC. It specifies CASSKLQPGQGKETQYF.

The chain combines TRBV7-2 with TRBJ2-1; TRBD2 matches 10 bases. V dropped 5 bases and J dropped 1; count of bases not matched to a gene: 8. This CDR3 comprises 17 residues. Germline CDR1 reads SGHTA; CDR2 reads FQGNSA. CDR3 in DNA: TGTGCCAGCAGCCGGGCCCGACTAGCGGGTTCCTACAATGAGCAGTTCTTC. Its translation: CASSRARLAGSYNEQFF.

The chain carries TRBV13 and TRBJ2-3, with 7 bases that match TRBD2. This CDR3 has 13 residues. CDR1 is PRHDT and CDR2 is FYEKMQ in the germline V gene (reference sequence). The V segment lost 5 bases and the J segment 10 bases; nucleotides outside the gene matches: 9. CDR3 protein: CASSPRGRGAQYF. The CDR3 nucleotides are TGTGCCAGCAGCCCACGGGGTCGGGGGGCGCAGTATTTT. Full variable domain (remainder filled in from reference TRBV13 and TRBJ2-3): AAGVIQSPRHLIKEKRETATLKCYPIPRHDTVYWYQQGPGQDPQFLISFYEKMQSDKGSIPDRFSAQQFSDYHSELNMSSLELGDSALYFCASSPRGRGAQYFGPGTRLTVL.

The chain links TRBV5-1 to TRBJ2-5, with TRBD2 matching 12 bases. From germline, CDR1 is SGHRS and CDR2 YFSETQ. J lost 1 base, V lost 5 bases, and 6 bases had no gene match. This CDR3 has 16 residues. The CDR3 protein is CASSIGLAGIQETQYF. The CDR3 DNA reads as TGCGCCAGCAGTATCGGACTAGCGGGGATCCAAGAGACCCAGTACTTC.

The gene calls are TRBV30 and TRBJ1-2; D may be TRBD1 (5 bases). Trimming removed 1 base from V and 0 bases from J, with 9 bases in between. The germline V gene encodes CDR1 GTSNPN and CDR2 SVGIG (reference sequence). CDR3 length: 14 residues. This chain's CDR3 is CAWSGRGANYGYTF. CDR3 bases: TGTGCCTGGAGTGGTAGGGGCGCTAACTATGGCTACACCTTC.

The chain has TRBV5-8 and TRBJ2-1; D unresolved. The CDR3 sequence is 17 residues long. The V end was cut by 6 bases, the J end by 0 bases, with 19 bases between. Germline values: CDR1 SGHTS, CDR2 YDEGEE. This CDR3 reads CASTREPGLSSYNEQFF. The CDR3 coding sequence is TGTGCCAGCACCCGTGAGCCCGGTTTGAGCTCCTACAATGAGCAGTTCTTC.

To note about this clone: A junction boundary mismatches the germline segment, possibly from a read error. This CDR3 is CSSSLDHSEAFF. The CDR3 DNA is TGTTCCAGCAGCCTTGACCACAGTGAAGCTTTCTTT. The chain couples TRBV7-9 to TRBJ1-1, with D uncertain. This CDR3 region has 12 residues. From germline, CDR1 is SEHNR and CDR2 FQNEAQ (reference sequence).

The chain uses TRBV27 and TRBJ2-3, with a possible D match to TRBD1 (5 bases). CDR1 MNHEY and CDR2 SMNVEV come from the germline V gene (reference sequence). The CDR3 contains 13 residues. Trimming cost V 10 bases and J 0 bases, with 11 bases left between them. CDR3 DNA sequence: TGTGCCACCAGACAGATGAGCACAGATACGCAGTATTTT. Its protein product is CATRQMSTDTQYF.

The rearrangement joins TRBV5-8 to TRBJ2-7, with 9 bases that match TRBD1. Germline V lookup: CDR1 SGHTS, CDR2 YDEGEE. The V and J ends lost 2 bases and 5 bases, in that order; junction bases with no gene match: 8. There are 15 residues in the CDR3. The CDR3 sequence is CASSLVGTGIHEQYF. The CDR3 coding sequence is TGTGCCAGCAGCTTAGTCGGGACAGGGATCCACGAGCAGTACTTC.

J is TRBJ1-2 and V is TRBV12-5; weak D call: TRBD1 (6 bases). Deletions cut 1 base from V and 7 bases from J, with 13 bases between. This CDR3 has 14 residues. Germline lookup yields CDR1 LGHNT and CDR2 FRNRAP. The CDR3 sequence: CASGLAGDVGGYTF. DNA of the CDR3: TGTGCTAGTGGTTTGGCAGGGGATGTCGGTGGCTACACCTTC.

The J gene is TRBJ2-7, the V gene TRBV18, with TRBD2 matching 7 bases. Germline V CDR1 and CDR2: KGHSH, LQKENI. The trim removed 3 bases at V and 2 bases at J, leaving 10 bases unmatched. This CDR3 has 16 amino acids. Written as DNA, the CDR3 is TGTGCCAGCTCACCTGGGGCGGCTAGCGGTACCTACGAGCAGTACTTC. It translates to CASSPGAASGTYEQYF.